This T cell receptor (beta chain) was identified in a study of T cells of healthy individuals. Germline V gene lookup returns CDR1 KGHSH and CDR2 LQKENI. Deletions cut 4 bases from V and 6 bases from J, with 12 bases between. There are 13 residues in the CDR3. MiXCR, run by TCRdb on the 5' RACE reads, gives a single entry per CDR3 protein. The table has about 96,000 distinct CDR3 sequences, around 17% seen once. About this clonotype itself: This may be a read error: a much more frequent sequence differs by one nucleotide.

This clonotype was obtained from a human donor in good health. This chain joins TRBV18 and TRBJ1-1; D is undetermined. CDR3 sequence reads: CASSRQLGSEAFF. The DNA of the CDR3 is TGTGCCAGCTCACGTCAATTAGGGTCTGAAGCTTTCTTT.